This T cell receptor (beta chain) was sequenced during a study of beta chain features in type 1 diabetes. Isolated RNA was reverse transcribed in full, so expressed TCRB transcripts were sequenced. Naive, central memory and regulatory T cell samples came to a mean of about 3.9 million reads. Some clones are missing from TCRdb's copy, which holds only in-frame ones; the method was immunoSEQ multiplex PCR. The data show around 340,000 clones, about 18% seen once. Trimming cost V 7 bases and J 6 bases, with 12 bases left between them. Germline CDR1 is MNHEY and CDR2 is SVGAGI. CDR3 length: 12 residues. Central memory, naive, regulatory and stem cell-like memory CD4+ cells were sorted by CD45RO/CCR7/CD25/CD127/CD95/CD27. In regard to this clone: Its antigen remains unknown.

Regarding the study as a whole: Any HLA-type effect on TCRB rearrangement remained unresolved here. Shorter TCRB CDR3s, moderately but significantly so, were found in Type 1 diabetes patients in all four CD4+ subsets.

Source material: naive CD4+ T cells from blood. The sequence came from a woman aged 18-29 years in good health. The rearrangement uses TRBV6-5 and TRBJ1-2; tentatively, D is TRBD1 (6 bases). The CDR3 sequence: CASTGGADGYTF. The DNA of the CDR3 is TGTGCCAGCACGGGGGGGGCGGATGGCTACACCTTC.